A few counts support the clone carrying this T cell receptor (beta chain). Its target is unknown. TCRdb recomputed calls from the 5' RACE reads with MiXCR, one row per CDR3 protein. The sample holds some 270,000 distinct CDR3 sequences, 18% seen once. V was cut by 0 bases and J by 4 bases, with 13 bases left in between. The length of the CDR3 is 15 residues. The germline V gene has CDR1 SGHTA and CDR2 FQGNSA. The sample belongs to a study of CD8 T cells in ankylosing spondylitis. Whole-study results and caveats: Prior literature has documented some motif variants in synovial fluid and blood from reactive arthritis. Disease-associated clonotypes exhibited CD8+ identity and were relatively infrequent in peripheral blood. It appeared that ankylosing spondylitis blood was characterized by a TCR beta motif of several highly homologous variants.

The sequence was collected from a male donor with ankylosing spondylitis or in good health (not recorded which). Sequenced input: blood, either unsorted or a sorted T cell fraction (not recorded which). This rearrangement joins TRBV7-2 to TRBJ2-7; TRBD2 is a possible D gene (6 bases). In nucleotides, the CDR3 is TGTGCCAGCAGCTTAGCGGGAGGAGGTTTTTACGAGCAGTACTTC. It yields the protein CASSLAGGGFYEQYF.